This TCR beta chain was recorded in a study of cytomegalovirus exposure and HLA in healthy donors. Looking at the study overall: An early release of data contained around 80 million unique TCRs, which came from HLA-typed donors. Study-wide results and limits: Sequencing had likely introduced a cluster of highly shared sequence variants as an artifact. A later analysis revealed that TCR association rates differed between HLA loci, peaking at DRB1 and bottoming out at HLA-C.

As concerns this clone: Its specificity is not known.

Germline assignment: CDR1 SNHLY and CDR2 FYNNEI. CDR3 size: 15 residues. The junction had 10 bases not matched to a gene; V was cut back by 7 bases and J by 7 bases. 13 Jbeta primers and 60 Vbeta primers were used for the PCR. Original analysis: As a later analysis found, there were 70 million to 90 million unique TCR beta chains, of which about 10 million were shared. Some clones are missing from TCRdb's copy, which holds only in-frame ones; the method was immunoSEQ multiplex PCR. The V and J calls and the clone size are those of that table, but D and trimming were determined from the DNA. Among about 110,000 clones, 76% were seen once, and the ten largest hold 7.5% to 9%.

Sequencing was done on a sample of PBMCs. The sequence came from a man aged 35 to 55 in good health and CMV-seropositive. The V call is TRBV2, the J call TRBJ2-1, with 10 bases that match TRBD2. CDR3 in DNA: TGTGCCAGCAAGGGGAGGCTAGCGGGGGAGAATGAGCAGTTCTTC. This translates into CASKGRLAGENEQFF.